The next 9 T cell receptor beta chains were all read from a single sample in a study of blood T cell repertoires in COVID-19. Only in-frame clones appear in the TCRdb table, and some are missing; sequencing was by immunoSEQ multiplex PCR. This sample carries 250,000 to 300,000 clones, around 90% of them seen once, and the ten largest clones take roughly 5%. The material sequenced was peripheral blood. These receptors all stem from a woman aged 60-70 years with COVID-19, enrolled during active disease.

The V call is TRBV21-1, the J call TRBJ1-5; no check of the table's D call, TRBD1, against the DNA was made. TRBV21-1 is deemed a pseudogene. The CDR3 is made up of 15 amino acids. The CDR3 sequence: CASSIRDRVHQPQHF. The CDR3 coding sequence is TGTGCCAGCAGCATCCGGGACAGGGTCCATCAGCCCCAGCATTTT.

This chain's CDR3 is CASSQTLAGGTDTQYF. The CDR3 nucleotides are TGTGCCAGCAGCCAAACACTAGCGGGAGGAACAGATACGCAGTATTTT. The chain joins TRBV6-2 or TRBV6-3 to TRBJ2-3; 12 bases align to TRBD2. V lost 6 bases and J lost 3; bases outside the gene matches: 7. Per the germline V gene, CDR1 is MNHEY and CDR2 is SVGEGT. The CDR3 loop spans 16 amino acids.

The V and J genes are TRBV5-1 and TRBJ1-2; D is possibly TRBD1 (6 bases). Germline V gives CDR1 SGHRS, CDR2 YFSETQ. This CDR3 is 14 amino acids long. The germline V and J ends were trimmed by 4 bases and 13 bases, with 23 bases remaining between them. The DNA of the CDR3 is TGCGCCAGCAGCGATGGAAAGGGGAGGGGGTCGGGCACCTTC. This gives the protein CASSDGKGRGSGTF.

This chain connects TRBV9 to TRBJ2-1; D perhaps matches TRBD2 (7 bases). The CDR3 is made up of 15 amino acids. In germline, CDR1 is SGDLS, CDR2 YYNGEE. Between the trimmed V and J ends, which lost 0 bases and 4 bases, there was a span of 11 bases. As DNA, the CDR3 is TGTGCCAGCAGCGTAGAGGGGGGGAGGTACAATGAGCAGTTCTTC. Translated, it gives CASSVEGGRYNEQFF.

The chain joins TRBV7-3 to TRBJ2-1; 8 bases are shared with TRBD1. The CDR3 is 15 residues long. Germline loops: CDR1 SGHTA, CDR2 FQGTGA. Losses at the gene ends were 2 bases for V and 2 bases for J; bases not matched to a gene: 2. CDR3 residues: CASSLSQGAYNEQFF. DNA for the CDR3: TGTGCCAGCAGCTTATCACAGGGGGCCTACAATGAGCAGTTCTTC.

The J gene is TRBJ2-2, the V gene TRBV4-3, with D unresolved. The V gene's germline CDR1 is LGHNA and CDR2 YSLEER. Trimming removed 0 bases at V and 4 bases at J, with 6 bases between. CDR3 size: 14 residues. The CDR3 nucleotides are TGCGCCAGCAGCCAAGATCCCAGCACCGGGGAGCTGTTTTTT. Residues: CASSQDPSTGELFF.

The chain combines TRBV5-1 with TRBJ2-3, with 9 positions matching TRBD1. Germline V gene lookup returns CDR1 SGHRS and CDR2 YFSETQ. The CDR3 sequence is 14 residues long. With 7 bases clipped from V and 6 bases from J, the junction kept 9 bases outside the gene matches. The CDR3 here is CASALRDRVDTQYF. The CDR3 DNA sequence: TGCGCCAGCGCTCTCCGGGACAGGGTGGATACGCAGTATTTT. Using reference TRBV5-1 and TRBJ2-3 for the parts outside the CDR3, the full variable domain is KAGVTQTPRYLIKTRGQQVTLSCSPISGHRSVSWYQQTPGQGLQFLFEYFSETQRNKGNFPGRFSGRQFSNSRSEMNVSTLELGDSALYLCASALRDRVDTQYFGPGTRLTVL.

V and J are TRBV7-3 and TRBJ2-1; TRBD2 matches 13 bases. From germline, CDR1 is SGHTA and CDR2 FQGTGA. J was trimmed by 9 bases and V by 6 bases; bases with no gene match: 11. This CDR3 has 16 residues. The CDR3 DNA reads as TGTGCCAGCAGATACACGAGGACTAGCGGGAGAGGTGAGCAGTTCTTC. Amino acids: CASRYTRTSGRGEQFF.

This chain joins TRBV5-1 and TRBJ2-7; 8 bases are a match to TRBD1. Germline-derived CDR1 and CDR2 are SGHRS and YFSETQ. CDR3 length: 15 residues. The V and J ends lost 0 bases and 2 bases, in that order; junction bases with no gene match: 4. CDR3 DNA: TGCGCCAGCAGCTTGGGGGACAGGCTAACCTACGAGCAGTACTTC. This translates into CASSLGDRLTYEQYF.